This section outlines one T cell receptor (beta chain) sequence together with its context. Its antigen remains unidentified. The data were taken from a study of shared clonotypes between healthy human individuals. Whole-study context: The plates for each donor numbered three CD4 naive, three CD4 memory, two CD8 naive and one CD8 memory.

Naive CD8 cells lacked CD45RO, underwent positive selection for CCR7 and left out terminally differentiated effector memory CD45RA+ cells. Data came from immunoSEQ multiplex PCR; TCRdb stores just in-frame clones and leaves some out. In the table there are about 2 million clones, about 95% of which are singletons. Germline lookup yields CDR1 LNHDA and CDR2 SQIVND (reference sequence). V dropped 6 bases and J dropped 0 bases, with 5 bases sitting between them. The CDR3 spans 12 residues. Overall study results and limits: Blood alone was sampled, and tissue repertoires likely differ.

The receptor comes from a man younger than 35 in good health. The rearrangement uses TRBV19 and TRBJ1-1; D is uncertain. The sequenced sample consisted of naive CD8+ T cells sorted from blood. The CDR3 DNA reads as TGTGCCAGTAGCCTCATGAACACTGAAGCTTTCTTT. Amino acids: CASSLMNTEAFF.